The next 25 T cell receptor beta chains were all read from a single sample in a study of blood T cell repertoires in COVID-19. Measured with immunoSEQ multiplex PCR; TCRdb has only the in-frame clones, and not every one. The table shows 75,000 to 80,000 clones, with less than 90% occurring only once. The sample comprised peripheral blood. The receptors here all came from a human donor in a cohort sampled during active COVID-19.

This rearrangement joins TRBV11-2 to TRBJ2-3, with a tentative D call TRBD2 (7 bases). V shed 2 bases and J shed 6 bases, with 18 bases lying between them. Germline-derived CDR1 and CDR2 are SGHAT and FQNNGV. The length of the CDR3 is 16 residues. The CDR3 DNA reads TGTGCCAGCAGCTTACTGCCGGGGGGCCGGTCGGATACGCAGTATTTT. Protein: CASSLLPGGRSDTQYF.

The V and J genes are TRBV6-4 and TRBJ2-3; D perhaps matches TRBD2 (6 bases). The CDR3 has 15 amino acids. Germline CDR1 is MRHNA and CDR2 is SNTAGT. Between the trimmed V and J ends, which lost 2 bases and 2 bases, there was a span of 11 bases. CDR3 nucleotides: TGTGCCAGCAGTGACCGCGGGGCCGCCACAGATACGCAGTATTTT. Protein product: CASSDRGAATDTQYF.

The CDR3 coding sequence is TGCGCCAGCAGCTTCGGGGGTCGTAATGAGCAGTTCTTC. Encoded protein: CASSFGGRNEQFF. This chain uses TRBV5-1 with TRBJ2-1, with D possibly matching TRBD2 (6 bases). Trimming stripped 2 bases from V and 7 bases from J, with 10 bases between. Germline CDR1 reads SGHRS; CDR2 reads YFSETQ. This CDR3 is 13 amino acids long. Full variable domain (missing parts from reference TRBV5-1 and TRBJ2-1): KAGVTQTPRYLIKTRGQQVTLSCSPISGHRSVSWYQQTPGQGLQFLFEYFSETQRNKGNFPGRFSGRQFSNSRSEMNVSTLELGDSALYLCASSFGGRNEQFFGPGTRLTVL.

This clone was found once. The rearrangement joins TRBV12-3 or TRBV12-4 to TRBJ1-1; D remains ambiguous. V was trimmed by 6 bases and J by 5 bases, leaving 13 bases between them. The CDR3 consists of 13 residues. The CDR3 nucleotides are TGTGCCAGCAGAAAACCGGGTCCTACTGAAGCTTTCTTT. Encoded protein: CASRKPGPTEAFF.

The chain links TRBV13 to TRBJ1-1, with 9 bases identical to TRBD1. The trim removed 0 bases at V and 1 base at J, leaving 6 bases unmatched. CDR1 is PRHDT, CDR2 FYEKMQ, per germline (reference sequence). The CDR3 is 17 residues long. The CDR3 DNA reads as TGTGCCAGCAGCTTAGGGCCCGACAGGGGGAGGAACACTGAAGCTTTCTTT. As protein: CASSLGPDRGRNTEAFF.

This clone appeared once. The V gene is TRBV6-5, the J gene TRBJ2-1; 9 bases fit TRBD1. Germline V gene data show CDR1 as MNHEY and CDR2 as SVGAGI. CDR3 length: 14 amino acids. Trimming cost V 2 bases and J 9 bases; bases outside gene matches: 5. Written as DNA, the CDR3 is TGTGCCAGCAGTTACGACACAGGGGGCTCTGAGCAGTTCTTC. Its protein is CASSYDTGGSEQFF.

About this clone: One junction end disagrees with the germline gene, perhaps due to a read error. The rearrangement uses TRBV7-7 and TRBJ2-5; TRBD2 agrees at 14 bases. From germline, CDR1 is SSHAT and CDR2 FNYEAQ (reference sequence). The CDR3 runs to 16 residues. In nucleotides, the CDR3 is TGTGCTAGCAGCTCCGGACTAGCGGGGGGCCAAGAGACCCAGTACTTC. Its protein is CASSSGLAGGQETQYF.

The chain couples TRBV5-6 to TRBJ1-5, with D maybe TRBD1 (5 bases). Germline V gives CDR1 SGHDT, CDR2 YYEEEE. This CDR3 comprises 18 residues. V gave up 4 bases and J gave up 0 bases, with 20 bases separating them. CDR3 protein: CASSTPLGRLYSNQPQHF. The CDR3, as DNA: TGTGCCAGCAGCACCCCCTTGGGGCGACTTTATAGCAATCAGCCCCAGCATTTT.

This clone appeared a single time. The chain employs TRBV2 and TRBJ2-7; TRBD1 is a possible D gene (5 bases). V lost 3 bases and J 3 bases, leaving 12 bases between the germline ends. CDR1 and CDR2 from the germline V gene are SNHLY and FYNNEI. The CDR3 consists of 14 residues. CDR3 coding DNA: TGTGCCAGCAGTGAGGGGCAGGGTTACTACGAGCAGTACTTC. Translated: CASSEGQGYYEQYF.

The chain couples TRBV4-2 to TRBJ2-7; 11 nucleotides agree with TRBD1. Germline V gene lookup returns CDR1 LGHNA and CDR2 YNFKEQ. This CDR3 contains 16 residues. V dropped 0 bases and J dropped 3; count of bases not matched to a gene: 4. The CDR3 DNA reads TGTGCCAGCAGCCAAGATGTTGGGACAGGGGGCTACGAGCAGTACTTC. Translated: CASSQDVGTGGYEQYF.

This chain connects TRBV20-1 to TRBJ1-6; no clear D gene. The CDR3 totals 11 residues. Germline V gene data show CDR1 as DFQATT and CDR2 as SNEGSKA (reference sequence). The germline V and J ends were trimmed by 3 bases and 14 bases, with 11 bases remaining between them. The CDR3 region has the DNA TGCAGTGCTAGTGCTAACCGTACCCTCCACTTT. This codes for CSASANRTLHF.

V and J are TRBV7-3 and TRBJ2-1, with D possibly being TRBD1 (5 bases). Trimming took 2 bases from V and 5 from J, leaving 7 bases between them. The germline V gene encodes CDR1 SGHTA and CDR2 FQGTGA. CDR3 length: 13 amino acids. In DNA form, the CDR3 reads TGTGCCAGCAGCTTACCAGGGAACAATGAGCAGTTCTTC. Translating gives CASSLPGNNEQFF.

V gene TRBV5-1 combines with J gene TRBJ2-1, with TRBD2 matching 12 bases. The CDR3 spans 15 residues. The V gene end was trimmed by 3 bases and the J gene end by 7 bases; junction bases not matched to a gene: 5. In germline, CDR1 is SGHRS, CDR2 YFSETQ. CDR3 loop: CASSSWTSGANEQFF. The CDR3 coding sequence is TGCGCCAGCAGCTCATGGACTAGCGGGGCAAATGAGCAGTTCTTC.

The chain is built from TRBV9 and TRBJ1-1; D is uncertain. The V end was cut by 7 bases, the J end by 4 bases, with 11 bases between. The CDR3 contains 12 residues. CDR1 is SGDLS and CDR2 is YYNGEE in the germline V gene. The CDR3 here is CASGGIGTEAFF. In nucleotides, the CDR3 is TGTGCCAGCGGAGGGATAGGCACTGAAGCTTTCTTT. The whole variable domain, remainder taken from reference TRBV9 and TRBJ1-1, is DSGVTQTPKHLITATGQRVTLRCSPRSGDLSVYWYQQSLDQGLQFLIQYYNGEERAKGNILERFSAQQFPDLHSELNLSSLELGDSALYFCASGGIGTEAFFGQGTRLTVV.

The V and J genes are TRBV2 and TRBJ1-3; 9 bases are shared with TRBD1. Per germline, CDR1 SNHLY and CDR2 FYNNEI. The V and J ends lost 6 bases and 4 bases, in that order; junction bases with no gene match: 10. The CDR3 spans 16 residues. As DNA, the CDR3 is TGTGCCAGCAGGGGTGGACAGGGGATAAAAGGAAACACCATATATTTT. Its translation is CASRGGQGIKGNTIYF.

The table lists this clone with a few counts. This chain links TRBV11-2 with TRBJ1-1; 10 bases line up with TRBD1. This CDR3 contains 15 residues. CDR1 is SGHAT and CDR2 is FQNNGV in the germline V gene. The V gene end was trimmed by 6 bases and the J gene end by 7 bases; junction bases not matched to a gene: 11. Here the CDR3 reads CASRETGGALVEAFF. The CDR3 DNA reads as TGTGCCAGCAGGGAGACAGGGGGCGCATTGGTTGAAGCTTTCTTT. Drawing the rest from reference TRBV11-2 and TRBJ1-1, the complete variable domain is EAGVAQSPRYKIIEKRQSVAFWCNPISGHATLYWYQQILGQGPKLLIQFQNNGVVDDSQLPKDRFSAERLKGVDSTLKIQPAKLEDSAVYLCASRETGGALVEAFFGQGTRLTVV.

The J gene is TRBJ2-1, the V gene TRBV5-6, with TRBD2 matching over 8 bases. CDR1 is SGHDT, CDR2 YYEEEE, per germline. The CDR3 runs to 16 residues. The trim removed 0 bases at V and 4 bases at J, leaving 6 bases unmatched. CDR3 sequence: CASSLGLAGLYNEQFF. In nucleotides, the CDR3 is TGTGCCAGCAGCTTGGGGCTAGCGGGCTTATACAATGAGCAGTTCTTC.

The rearrangement joins TRBV2 to TRBJ2-1; a possible D gene is TRBD1 (5 bases). The ends were cut back, 6 bases at V and 10 bases at J, with 16 bases in the middle. Germline assignment: CDR1 SNHLY and CDR2 FYNNEI. This CDR3 has 13 residues. CDR3 residues: CASSWEGANEQFF. The CDR3 DNA reads as TGTGCCAGCAGCTGGGAAGGGGCGAACGAGCAGTTCTTC.

The chain uses TRBV2 and TRBJ2-3; no clear D gene. V was shortened by 4 bases and J by 5 bases, with 4 bases between the two germline ends. CDR1 SNHLY and CDR2 FYNNEI come from the germline V gene. The CDR3 contains 11 residues. The CDR3 sequence: CASSVRDTQYF. CDR3 bases: TGTGCCAGCAGTGTTCGAGATACGCAGTATTTT.

The chain is built from TRBV5-6 and TRBJ1-2, with TRBD1 matching over 9 bases. The CDR3 is 15 amino acids. V lost 1 base, J lost 4 bases, and 5 bases stayed unmatched. Germline assignment: CDR1 SGHDT and CDR2 YYEEEE. The CDR3 sequence is CASSLLDRGLYGYTF. The CDR3 coding sequence is TGTGCCAGCAGCTTGTTGGACAGGGGCCTCTATGGCTACACCTTC.

The chain combines TRBV27 with TRBJ2-7; maybe TRBD1 (6 bases). Germline V gene lookup returns CDR1 MNHEY and CDR2 SMNVEV (reference sequence). This CDR3 has 15 residues. V was clipped by 6 bases and J by 4 bases, with 19 bases between them. The CDR3 here is CASSYGTTRIYEQYF. As DNA, the CDR3 is TGTGCCAGCAGCTACGGGACAACTCGGATTTACGAGCAGTACTTC.

This chain links TRBV5-4 with TRBJ2-7; the match to TRBD1 covers 10 bases. Germline CDR1 reads SGHNT; CDR2 reads YYREEE (reference sequence). After removal of 2 bases from V and 3 bases from J, the junction contained 2 bases not matched to a gene. There are 14 residues in the CDR3. The CDR3 DNA reads as TGTGCCAGCAGCTTTGGGGACAGGGGCTACGAGCAGTACTTC. It specifies CASSFGDRGYEQYF.

This clone showed up just once. The chain has TRBV6-5 and TRBJ2-5; 8 bases map to TRBD2. This CDR3 region has 15 residues. The V gene's germline CDR1 is MNHEY and CDR2 SVGAGI. The V gene end was trimmed by 0 bases and the J gene end by 5 bases; junction bases not matched to a gene: 5. CDR3 residues: CASSYSLRGEETQYF. The CDR3 nucleotides are TGTGCCAGCAGTTACTCTCTGCGGGGGGAGGAGACCCAGTACTTC.

The rearrangement links TRBV5-4 to TRBJ1-1, with D possibly matching TRBD1 (5 bases). Between the trimmed V and J ends, which lost 0 bases and 3 bases, there was a span of 9 bases. The CDR3 spans 14 residues. The V gene's germline CDR1 is SGHNT and CDR2 YYREEE (reference sequence). The chain's CDR3 is CASSLVVGDTEAFF. For the CDR3, the DNA is TGTGCCAGCAGCTTGGTTGTAGGGGACACTGAAGCTTTCTTT.

This sequence joins TRBV7-8 and TRBJ1-3; D is perhaps TRBD1 (6 bases). From germline, CDR1 is SGHVS and CDR2 FQNEAQ. The CDR3 totals 15 residues. With 3 bases removed from V and 2 bases from J, the gap between germline ends came to 11 bases. CDR3 in DNA: TGTGCCAGCAGCTTCACCGGGACACCTGGAAACACCATATATTTT. This sequence encodes CASSFTGTPGNTIYF.